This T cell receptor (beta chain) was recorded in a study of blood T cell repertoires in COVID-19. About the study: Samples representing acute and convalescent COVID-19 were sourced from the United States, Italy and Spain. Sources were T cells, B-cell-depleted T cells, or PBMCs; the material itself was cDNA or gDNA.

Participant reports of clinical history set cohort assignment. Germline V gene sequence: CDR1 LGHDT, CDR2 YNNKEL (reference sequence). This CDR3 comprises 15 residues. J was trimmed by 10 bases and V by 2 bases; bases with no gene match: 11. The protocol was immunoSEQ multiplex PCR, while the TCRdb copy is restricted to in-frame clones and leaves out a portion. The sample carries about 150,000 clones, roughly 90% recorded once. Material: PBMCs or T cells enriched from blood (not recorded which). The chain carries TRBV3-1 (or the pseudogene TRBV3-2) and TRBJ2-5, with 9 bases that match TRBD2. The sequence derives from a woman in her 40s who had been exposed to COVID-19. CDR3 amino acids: CASSQPDSGGGGQYF. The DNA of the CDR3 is TGTGCCAGCAGCCAACCTGATAGCGGGGGAGGGGGCCAGTACTTC.